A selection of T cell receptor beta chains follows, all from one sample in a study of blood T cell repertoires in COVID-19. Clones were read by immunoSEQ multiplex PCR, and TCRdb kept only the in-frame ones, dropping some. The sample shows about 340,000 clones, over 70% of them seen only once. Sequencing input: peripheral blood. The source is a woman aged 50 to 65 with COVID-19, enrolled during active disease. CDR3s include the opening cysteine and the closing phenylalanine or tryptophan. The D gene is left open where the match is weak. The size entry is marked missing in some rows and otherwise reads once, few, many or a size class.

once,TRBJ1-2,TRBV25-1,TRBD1,CASSGTTGTGYTF,TGTGCCAGCAGTGGGACGACAGGGACCGGCTACACCTTC
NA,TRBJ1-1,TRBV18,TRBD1,CASSQGQGIVYTEAFF,TGTGCCAGCTCACAAGGACAGGGAATCGTGTACACTGAAGCTTTCTTT
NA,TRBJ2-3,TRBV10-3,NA,CASSTGATDTQYF,TGTGCCTCTAGTACGGGAGCCACAGATACGCAGTATTTT
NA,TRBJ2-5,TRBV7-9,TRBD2,CASVTSLKTQYF,TGTGCCAGCGTGACTAGCCTGAAGACCCAGTACTTC
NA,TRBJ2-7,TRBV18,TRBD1,CASSRTGDGVYEQYF,TGTGCCAGCTCACGTACAGGGGACGGAGTCTACGAGCAGTACTTC
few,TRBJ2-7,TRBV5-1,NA,CASSFDGSTVEQYF,TGCGCCAGCAGCTTTGACGGGAGTACCGTCGAGCAGTACTTC
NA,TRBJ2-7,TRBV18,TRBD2,CASSHLGLAGFYEQYF,TGTGCCAGCTCACACCTGGGACTAGCGGGATTCTACGAGCAGTACTTC
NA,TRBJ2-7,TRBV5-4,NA,CASSLSSGKGYEQYF,TGTGCCAGCAGCTTGTCGTCGGGAAAAGGGTACGAGCAGTACTTC
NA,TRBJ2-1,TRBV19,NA,CASSPSRATYNEQFF,TGTGCCAGTAGTCCGAGCAGGGCCACCTACAATGAGCAGTTCTTC
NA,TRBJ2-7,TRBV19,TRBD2,CASSTPGLPTYEQYF,TGTGCCAGTAGTACCCCGGGACTACCCACCTACGAGCAGTACTTC
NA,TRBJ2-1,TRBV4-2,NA,CASSQDGLAEYNEQFF,TGTGCCAGCAGCCAAGATGGGCTAGCTGAATACAATGAGCAGTTCTTC
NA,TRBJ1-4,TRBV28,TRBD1,CASSLDHRGHTTNEKLFF,TGTGCCAGCAGTTTGGACCACAGGGGGCACACAACTAATGAAAAACTGTTTTTT
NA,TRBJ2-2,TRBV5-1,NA,CASGLQDSPGELFF,TGCGCCAGCGGGCTCCAGGACAGTCCCGGGGAGCTGTTTTTT
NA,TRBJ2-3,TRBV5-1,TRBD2,CASSGLAGAGGTDTQYF,TGCGCCAGCAGCGGGCTAGCGGGAGCGGGGGGCACAGATACGCAGTATTTT
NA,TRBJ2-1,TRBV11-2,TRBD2,CASSPGLAGNIYNEQFF,TGTGCCAGCAGCCCAGGACTAGCGGGGAACATATACAATGAGCAGTTCTTC
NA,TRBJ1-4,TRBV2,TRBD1,CASRGTGAAGEKLFF,TGTGCCAGCAGGGGAACAGGGGCAGCGGGCGAAAAACTGTTTTTT
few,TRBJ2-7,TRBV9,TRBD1,CASSPGQGGSLGLYEQYF,TGTGCCAGCAGCCCGGGACAGGGGGGGTCCCTGGGGCTATACGAGCAGTACTTC
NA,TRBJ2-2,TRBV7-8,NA,CASSLGQANTGELFF,TGTGCCAGCAGCTTAGGGCAGGCGAACACCGGGGAGCTGTTTTTT
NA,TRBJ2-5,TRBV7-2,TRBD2,CASSSPPGTSGRGETQYF,TGTGCCAGCAGCTCCCCCCCCGGGACTAGCGGGAGGGGCGAGACCCAGTACTTC
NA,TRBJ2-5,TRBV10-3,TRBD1,CAISDSTPGQGNPAGTQYF,TGTGCCATCAGTGACTCGACCCCGGGACAGGGAAACCCGGCGGGGACCCAGTACTTC
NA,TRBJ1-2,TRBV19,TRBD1,CASSGGQGAGGYTF,TGTGCCAGTAGCGGGGGACAGGGGGCTGGTGGCTACACCTTC
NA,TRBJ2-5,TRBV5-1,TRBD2,CASSRPAGGPQETQYF,TGCGCCAGCAGCCGTCCAGCGGGAGGGCCCCAAGAGACCCAGTACTTC
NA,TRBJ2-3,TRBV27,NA,CASSPTNSGPGTDTQYF,TGTGCCAGCAGTCCAACTAACAGCGGCCCGGGGACAGATACGCAGTATTTT
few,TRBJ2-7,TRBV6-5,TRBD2,CASSYSRDYSYEQYF,TGTGCCAGCAGTTACTCGAGGGACTACTCCTACGAGCAGTACTTC
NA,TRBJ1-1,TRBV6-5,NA,CASSYSRQGIAEAFF,TGTGCCAGCAGTTACTCGAGGCAGGGGATCGCTGAAGCTTTCTTT
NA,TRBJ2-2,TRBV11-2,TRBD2,CASSPWGGDTGELFF,TGTGCCAGCAGCCCCTGGGGGGGGGACACCGGGGAGCTGTTTTTT
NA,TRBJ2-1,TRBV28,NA,CASSTPGQASNEQFF,TGTGCCAGCAGCACACCGGGACAAGCTTCGAATGAGCAGTTCTTC
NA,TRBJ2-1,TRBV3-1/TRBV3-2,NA,CASSQERRTRNNEQFF,TGTGCCAGCAGCCAAGAACGCAGGACACGAAACAATGAGCAGTTCTTC
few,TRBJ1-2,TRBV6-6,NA,CASSYSSGNYGYTF,TGTGCCAGCAGTTACTCATCAGGGAACTATGGCTACACCTTC
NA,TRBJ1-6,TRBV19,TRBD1,CASSRQGDNSPLHF,TGTGCCAGTAGTCGGCAGGGGGATAATTCACCCCTCCACTTT
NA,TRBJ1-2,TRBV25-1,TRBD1,CASSWEQGYNGYTF,TGTGCCAGCAGCTGGGAACAGGGGTACAATGGCTACACCTTC
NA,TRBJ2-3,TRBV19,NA,CASSHPRYTQYF,TGTGCCAGTAGTCACCCGAGGTACACGCAGTATTTT
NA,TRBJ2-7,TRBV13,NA,CASSLVGRGYEQYF,TGTGCCAGCAGCTTAGTGGGTAGGGGCTACGAGCAGTACTTC
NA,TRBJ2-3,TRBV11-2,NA,CASSPLSDTQYF,TGTGCCAGCAGCCCACTATCAGATACGCAGTATTTT
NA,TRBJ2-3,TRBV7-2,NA,CASSSKRANTQYF,TGTGCCAGCAGCTCAAAGAGGGCAAATACGCAGTATTTT
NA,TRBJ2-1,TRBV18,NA,CASSGSGGRYNEQFF,TGTGCCAGCTCCGGGAGTGGCGGCCGCTACAATGAGCAGTTCTTC
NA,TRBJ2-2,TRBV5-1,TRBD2,CASSSGLAGLNTGELFF,TGCGCCAGCAGCTCGGGACTAGCGGGACTCAACACCGGGGAGCTGTTTTTT
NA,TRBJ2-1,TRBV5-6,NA,CASSRQGDNNEQFF,TGTGCCAGCAGCCGCCAGGGCGACAACAATGAGCAGTTCTTC
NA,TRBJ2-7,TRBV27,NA,CASSFGLTYEQYF,TGTGCCAGCAGTTTTGGACTTACCTACGAGCAGTACTTC
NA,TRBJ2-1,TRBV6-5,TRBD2,CASSPGIAGPNEQFF,TGTGCCAGCAGTCCAGGTATAGCGGGACCCAATGAGCAGTTCTTC
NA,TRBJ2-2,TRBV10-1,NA,CASASSPPGELFF,TGCGCCAGCGCGAGTTCCCCCCCCGGGGAGCTGTTTTTT
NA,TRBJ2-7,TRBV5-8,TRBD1,CASSLAQGAKYEQYF,TGTGCCAGCAGCTTGGCCCAGGGGGCTAAATACGAGCAGTACTTC
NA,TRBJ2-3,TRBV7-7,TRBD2,CASSLGLAGATDTQYF,TGTGCTAGCAGCTTGGGACTAGCGGGGGCCACAGATACGCAGTATTTT
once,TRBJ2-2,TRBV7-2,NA,CASSLVGGTGELFF,TGTGCCAGCAGCTTAGTGGGGGGAACCGGGGAGCTGTTTTTT
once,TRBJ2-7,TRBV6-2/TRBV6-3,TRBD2,CASSPSGSGSYEQYF,TGTGCCAGCAGTCCCAGCGGGAGTGGGTCCTACGAGCAGTACTTC
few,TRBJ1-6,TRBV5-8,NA,CASSRGTKHSPLHF,TGTGCCAGCAGCAGGGGTACTAAACATTCACCCCTCCACTTT
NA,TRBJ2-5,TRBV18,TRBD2,CASSLQGGETQYF,TGTGCCAGCTCACTTCAGGGAGGGGAGACCCAGTACTTC
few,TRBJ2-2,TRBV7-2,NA,CASSLGSGRTTGELFF,TGTGCCAGCAGCTTAGGATCAGGGCGAACCACCGGGGAGCTGTTTTTT
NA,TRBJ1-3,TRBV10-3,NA,CAIGDISGNTIYF,TGTGCCATCGGCGACATAAGTGGAAACACCATATATTTT
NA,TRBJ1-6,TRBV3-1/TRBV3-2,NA,CASRLQGSSYNSPLHF,TGTGCCAGCAGACTACAGGGATCATCCTATAATTCACCCCTCCACTTT
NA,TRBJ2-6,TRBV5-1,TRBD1,CASSSGTGAFGANVLTF,TGCGCCAGCAGCTCCGGGACAGGGGCGTTTGGGGCCAACGTCCTGACTTTC
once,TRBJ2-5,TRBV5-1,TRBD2,CASNPGIAGVGETQYF,TGCGCCAGCAACCCGGGGATAGCGGGAGTAGGAGAGACCCAGTACTTC
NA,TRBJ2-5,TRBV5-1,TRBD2,CASSPGTSGSRVETQYF,TGCGCCAGCAGCCCCGGGACTAGCGGGAGTAGGGTGGAGACCCAGTACTTC
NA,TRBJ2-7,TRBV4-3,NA,CASSQDSPPRTTYHEQYF,TGCGCCAGCAGCCAAGATTCCCCCCCCAGAACAACGTATCACGAGCAGTACTTC
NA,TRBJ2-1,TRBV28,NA,CASSLGGIYNEQFF,TGTGCCAGCAGTTTAGGCGGTATCTACAATGAGCAGTTCTTC
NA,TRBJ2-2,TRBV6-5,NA,CASSYSSAGRSGELFF,TGTGCCAGCAGTTATTCATCGGCAGGTCGATCCGGGGAGCTGTTTTTT
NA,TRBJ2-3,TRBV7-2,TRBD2,CASSPSGSGGTDTQYF,TGTGCCAGCAGCCCTAGCGGGAGTGGCGGCACAGATACGCAGTATTTT
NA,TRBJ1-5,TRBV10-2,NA,CASSESAGSQPQHF,TGCGCCAGCAGTGAGTCCGCAGGAAGCCAGCCCCAGCATTTT
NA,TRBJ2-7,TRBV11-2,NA,CASSRNRVEGSEQYF,TGTGCCAGCAGCCGAAACAGGGTCGAAGGGAGCGAGCAGTACTTC